A selection of T cell receptor beta chains follows, all from one sample in a study of blood T cell repertoires in COVID-19. Method: immunoSEQ multiplex PCR; TCRdb's copy keeps in-frame clones and lacks some. The sample carries 110,000 or so clones, about 90% recorded once. The sequencing sample was made of peripheral blood. These receptors were collected from a woman aged 45-59 years with acute or convalescent COVID-19. Each CDR3 is given with its conserved first and last residue. D genes are given only for firm matches. A row's size may be missing; if present it is once, few, many or a size class.

TRBD1,-,TRBV28,TRBJ2-5,TGTGCCAGCAGTATTGTACAGGGGGAGACCCAGTACTTC,CASSIVQGETQYF
TRBD1,-,TRBV19,TRBJ1-2,TGTGCCAGTAGTATCTCGGGACAGGCGAACTATGGCTACACCTTC,CASSISGQANYGYTF
-,-,TRBV19,TRBJ2-7,TGTGCCAGTGGTACGGGAGCCGCCTACGAGCAGTACTTC,CASGTGAAYEQYF
-,-,TRBV7-9,TRBJ2-5,TGTGCCAGCAGCTCTATTCAAGAGACCCAGTACTTC,CASSSIQETQYF
-,-,TRBV7-6,TRBJ2-3,TGTGCCAGCAGTACTGGGCTAGCTGGAACAGATACGCAGTATTTT,CASSTGLAGTDTQYF
TRBD1,-,TRBV28,TRBJ1-4,TGTGCCAGCAGTCAGGGGGCCCATGAAAAACTGTTTTTT,CASSQGAHEKLFF
TRBD1,-,TRBV7-8,TRBJ1-5,TGTGCCAGCAGCCCACAGGGGGCGTATAGCAATCAGCCCCAGCATTTT,CASSPQGAYSNQPQHF
-,-,TRBV11-2,TRBJ1-6,TGTGCCAGCAGCTTAGAAGGGGGGGTGCTACCCCTCCACTTT,CASSLEGGVLPLHF
TRBD2,-,TRBV7-2,TRBJ2-2,TGTGCCAGCAGCCGGGGGGGCGCTTACACCGGGGAGCTGTTTTTT,CASSRGGAYTGELFF
-,-,TRBV2,TRBJ1-2,TGTGCCAGCCACCAGTCTAACTATGGCTACACCTTC,CASHQSNYGYTF
-,-,TRBV7-9,TRBJ1-2,TGTGCCAGCAGCTTAGCGGGGGGGATGGTTGACTATGGCTACACCTTC,CASSLAGGMVDYGYTF
-,-,TRBV6-2/TRBV6-3,TRBJ2-7,TGTGCCAGCAGTTACTCGGAGGGTGGGCCCTACGAGCAGTACTTC,CASSYSEGGPYEQYF
TRBD2,-,TRBV7-7,TRBJ2-3,TGTGCTAGCAGCTTAGGGACTAGCGCTGGGACAGATACGCAGTATTTT,CASSLGTSAGTDTQYF
-,-,TRBV6-5,TRBJ1-5,TGTGCCAGCAGTTATAAACTGCTAAATCAGCCCCAGCATTTT,CASSYKLLNQPQHF
TRBD2,-,TRBV5-4,TRBJ2-3,TGTGCCAGCAGCTTGGTAGCGGGGGGCACAGATACGCAGTATTTT,CASSLVAGGTDTQYF
TRBD1,-,TRBV10-3,TRBJ1-1,TGTGCCATCAGTGAGTCGACAGGGGCGGGGAACACTGAAGCTTTCTTT,CAISESTGAGNTEAFF
TRBD2,-,TRBV7-8,TRBJ2-2,TGTGCCAGCAGCTCTTTCCCGGGACTAGCGGGAGGCCGGGGCACCGGGGAGCTGTTTTTT,CASSSFPGLAGGRGTGELFF
-,-,TRBV6-6,TRBJ2-5,TGTGCCAGCAGACGACAGGGTTCTGGGCTAAGGACTAGGGAGACCCAGTACTTC,CASRRQGSGLRTRETQYF
TRBD2,-,TRBV2,TRBJ2-3,TGTGCCAGCAGGCCTCCGGGACTAGCGGGAGGAGGCGCAGATACGCAGTATTTT,CASRPPGLAGGGADTQYF
-,-,TRBV5-1,TRBJ1-2,TGCGCCAGCAGCTTGGGAGGCAGAGCTAACTATGGCTACACCTTC,CASSLGGRANYGYTF
-,-,TRBV27,TRBJ1-5,TGTGCCAGCAGTTTATCGGCGGAGGAAAATCAGCCCCAGCATTTT,CASSLSAEENQPQHF
-,-,TRBV27,TRBJ2-5,TGTGCCAGCAGTTTTAAAGGAGTAACAGAGACCCAGTACTTC,CASSFKGVTETQYF
-,-,TRBV11-2,TRBJ1-1,TGTGCCAGCAGCTTAGATCTAGGACAGTGGAACACTGAAGCTTTCTTT,CASSLDLGQWNTEAFF
TRBD2,-,TRBV6-1,TRBJ2-3,TGTGCCAGCAGTGTAGCGGGGAGGGCAGATACGCAGTATTTT,CASSVAGRADTQYF
-,once,TRBV27,TRBJ2-1,TGTGCCAGCAGGATAAGGGCCCGGGGTGAGCAGTTCTTC,CASRIRARGEQFF
-,-,TRBV11-2,TRBJ2-7,TGTGCCAGCAGCTTGGAGGGAGTTCCGAGGAACGAGCAGTACTTC,CASSLEGVPRNEQYF
-,-,TRBV15,TRBJ2-5,TGTGCCACCAGCACCGGGGTAGAGACCCAGTACTTC,CATSTGVETQYF
-,-,TRBV28,TRBJ2-5,TGTGCCAGCAGTCGGGAGTGGGGCCAAGAGACCCAGTACTTC,CASSREWGQETQYF
TRBD2,-,TRBV12-5,TRBJ2-1,TGTGCTAGTGGTTTGAGAGCGGGGACCACAGAGGGGCAGTTCTTC,CASGLRAGTTEGQFF
-,-,TRBV7-3,TRBJ2-5,TGTGCCAGCAGCTTATTACCGGGAAGTCAAGAGACCCAGTACTTC,CASSLLPGSQETQYF
-,-,TRBV14,TRBJ2-5,TGTGCCAGCAGCCAATTGAGGGAGACCCAGTACTTC,CASSQLRETQYF
TRBD1,-,TRBV4-3,TRBJ2-2,TGCGCCAGCAGCCAAAACCGTGGACAGGGGAACGGGGAGCTGTTTTTT,CASSQNRGQGNGELFF
TRBD2,-,TRBV28,TRBJ2-1,TGTGCCAGCAGTCCCCCGGGGGGAGCCTACAATGAGCAGTTCTTC,CASSPPGGAYNEQFF
TRBD2,-,TRBV18,TRBJ2-3,TGTGCCAGCTCACCCCGACTAGCGGGGGGCCTTCATAGCACAGATACGCAGTATTTT,CASSPRLAGGLHSTDTQYF
TRBD2,-,TRBV24-1,TRBJ2-1,TGTGCCACCGGGACTAGCGGGAGGATGGGGAATGAGCAGTTCTTC,CATGTSGRMGNEQFF
-,once,TRBV10-3,TRBJ1-5,TGTGCCATCAGCCCCGACAGCCTTGCTCGCAATCAGCCCCAGCATTTT,CAISPDSLARNQPQHF
-,-,TRBV18,TRBJ1-4,TGTGCCAGCTCACTAAACAGGGATGGTGAAAAACTGTTTTTT,CASSLNRDGEKLFF
TRBD1,-,TRBV2,TRBJ1-6,TGTGCCAGCAGTTTGGGACAGGGTAATTCACCCCTCCACTTT,CASSLGQGNSPLHF
TRBD2,-,TRBV7-6,TRBJ2-3,TGTGCCAGCAGCACCGGACTAGCGGGGGGATCGTTGGGAGGGGATACGCAGTATTTT,CASSTGLAGGSLGGDTQYF
-,-,TRBV18,TRBJ1-1,TGTGCCAGCTCAATAAAGGGGGACACTGAAGCTTTCTTT,CASSIKGDTEAFF